A selection of T cell receptor beta chains follows, all from one sample in a study of beta chain features in type 1 diabetes. Assay used: immunoSEQ multiplex PCR; TCRdb lists only in-frame clones, some missing. In the table there are about 710,000 clones, roughly 13% of which are singletons. Sample: naive CD4+ T cells from blood. The receptors come from a man between 18 and 29 years old with type 1 diabetes. Both conserved end residues are part of each CDR3. Fields, in order: D gene, clone size, V gene, J gene, CDR3 DNA, CDR3 protein. D genes are given only for firm matches. The size field is filled for only some rows; it gives once, few, many or a size class.

d_gene: .; abundance: .; v_gene: TRBV5-1; j_gene: TRBJ2-1; CDR3nt: TGCGCCAGCAGCCTAGGGGACAAGGAGAATGAGCAGTTCTTC; CDR3aa: CASSLGDKENEQFF
d_gene: .; abundance: few; v_gene: TRBV6-5; j_gene: TRBJ1-4; CDR3nt: TGTGCCAGCAGTGTAACAGGTTTCGGCGAAAAACTGTTTTTT; CDR3aa: CASSVTGFGEKLFF
d_gene: .; abundance: few; v_gene: TRBV28; j_gene: TRBJ2-7; CDR3nt: TGTGCCACCAACCTCCGGGACCAAAATCGACAGCAGTACTTC; CDR3aa: CATNLRDQNRQQYF
d_gene: TRBD1; abundance: .; v_gene: TRBV19; j_gene: TRBJ1-6; CDR3nt: TGTGCCAGTAGTCCAGCGAACAGGGGGACCGTAGGGTCACCCCTCCACTTT; CDR3aa: CASSPANRGTVGSPLHF
d_gene: .; abundance: few; v_gene: TRBV27; j_gene: TRBJ1-2; CDR3nt: TGTGCCAGCAGGAATACAGGGCCCGAGGTCTACACCTTC; CDR3aa: CASRNTGPEVYTF
d_gene: TRBD1; abundance: .; v_gene: TRBV18; j_gene: TRBJ2-7; CDR3nt: TGTGCCAGCTCACCAGGAGACAGGGCCTACGAGCAGTACTTC; CDR3aa: CASSPGDRAYEQYF
d_gene: .; abundance: .; v_gene: TRBV14; j_gene: TRBJ2-1; CDR3nt: TGTGCCAGCAGCCTTCGCTTGGGGGCGATCCACAATGAGCAGTTCTTC; CDR3aa: CASSLRLGAIHNEQFF
d_gene: .; abundance: .; v_gene: TRBV19; j_gene: TRBJ2-7; CDR3nt: TGTGCCAGTAGTGAGGGGACGCGGTTTCTCGAGCAGTACTTC; CDR3aa: CASSEGTRFLEQYF
d_gene: .; abundance: .; v_gene: TRBV6-5; j_gene: TRBJ2-3; CDR3nt: TGTGCCAGCCAGCGGATTAAAGGCACAGATACGCAGTATTTT; CDR3aa: CASQRIKGTDTQYF
d_gene: .; abundance: .; v_gene: TRBV5-1; j_gene: TRBJ2-2; CDR3nt: TGCGCCAGCAGCTTGCTGACAGTCGGCACCGGGGAGCTGTTTTTT; CDR3aa: CASSLLTVGTGELFF
d_gene: TRBD1; abundance: few; v_gene: TRBV2; j_gene: TRBJ2-5; CDR3nt: TGTGCCAGCAGGGAACAGGGGGCTGGAGAGACCCAGTACTTC; CDR3aa: CASREQGAGETQYF
d_gene: .; abundance: few; v_gene: TRBV13; j_gene: TRBJ2-3; CDR3nt: TGTGCCAGCAGCTTAATCACAGATACGCAGTATTTT; CDR3aa: CASSLITDTQYF
d_gene: .; abundance: .; v_gene: TRBV6-1; j_gene: TRBJ2-1; CDR3nt: TGTGCCAGCAGTGAAAACAGGGCAGCCTCCTACAATGAGCAGTTCTTC; CDR3aa: CASSENRAASYNEQFF
d_gene: .; abundance: .; v_gene: TRBV27; j_gene: TRBJ1-5; CDR3nt: TGTGCCAGCAGTTCCGGACTCCAGCCCCAGCATTTT; CDR3aa: CASSSGLQPQHF
d_gene: TRBD1; abundance: .; v_gene: TRBV7-2; j_gene: TRBJ1-2; CDR3nt: TGTGCCAGCAGCTCAACCGGCGACAGGGGGCATGGCTACACCTTC; CDR3aa: CASSSTGDRGHGYTF
d_gene: TRBD2; abundance: .; v_gene: TRBV11-2; j_gene: TRBJ2-1; CDR3nt: TGTGCCAGCAGCTTACTCGGACGGACTAGCTCCTACAATGAGCAGTTCTTC; CDR3aa: CASSLLGRTSSYNEQFF
d_gene: TRBD1; abundance: few; v_gene: TRBV19; j_gene: TRBJ2-5; CDR3nt: TGTGCCAGTAGGGCCCCAGGGGGCTTGCAAGAGACCCAGTACTTC; CDR3aa: CASRAPGGLQETQYF
d_gene: TRBD1; abundance: few; v_gene: TRBV19; j_gene: TRBJ2-1; CDR3nt: TGTGCCAGTAGTGGAAGACAGGGGGCTGGGTACAATGAGCAGTTCTTC; CDR3aa: CASSGRQGAGYNEQFF
d_gene: TRBD2; abundance: .; v_gene: TRBV27; j_gene: TRBJ2-7; CDR3nt: TGTGCCAGCAGTTTATTAGCGGGAGGGCCTAGCGAGCAGTACTTC; CDR3aa: CASSLLAGGPSEQYF
d_gene: .; abundance: .; v_gene: TRBV6-6; j_gene: TRBJ2-7; CDR3nt: TGTGCCAGCAGTTACTCGGAGGGTAGCTACGAGCAGTACTTC; CDR3aa: CASSYSEGSYEQYF
d_gene: .; abundance: .; v_gene: TRBV5-1; j_gene: TRBJ2-2; CDR3nt: TGCGCCAGCAGCTCCGAGGTCGGGGAGCTGTTTTTT; CDR3aa: CASSSEVGELFF
d_gene: .; abundance: few; v_gene: TRBV10-3; j_gene: TRBJ2-7; CDR3nt: TGTGCCATCAGGGCCGGGGGACACGAGCAGTACTTC; CDR3aa: CAIRAGGHEQYF
d_gene: .; abundance: .; v_gene: TRBV29-1; j_gene: TRBJ1-1; CDR3nt: TGCAGCGTCGGCCGGTTGGACACTGAAGCTTTCTTT; CDR3aa: CSVGRLDTEAFF
d_gene: .; abundance: .; v_gene: TRBV6-5; j_gene: TRBJ2-3; CDR3nt: TGTGCCAGCAGTTACTTCTTCGGGGCAGATACGCAGTATTTT; CDR3aa: CASSYFFGADTQYF
d_gene: .; abundance: .; v_gene: TRBV5-1; j_gene: TRBJ1-6; CDR3nt: TGCGCCAGCAGCTTGGACCCGACGAATTCACCCCTCCACTTT; CDR3aa: CASSLDPTNSPLHF
d_gene: .; abundance: .; v_gene: TRBV30; j_gene: TRBJ2-7; CDR3nt: TGTGCCTGGAGTGTACGAGCGGGGACAGTGCAGTACTTC; CDR3aa: CAWSVRAGTVQYF
d_gene: .; abundance: few; v_gene: TRBV7-9; j_gene: TRBJ2-7; CDR3nt: TGTGCCAGCACCCCCTGGGCAGGGACCTACGAGCAGTACTTC; CDR3aa: CASTPWAGTYEQYF
d_gene: .; abundance: few; v_gene: TRBV9; j_gene: TRBJ2-2; CDR3nt: TGTGCCAGCAGCGTAGCGGTTACCGGGGAGCTGTTTTTT; CDR3aa: CASSVAVTGELFF
d_gene: .; abundance: .; v_gene: TRBV4-2; j_gene: TRBJ2-2; CDR3nt: TGTGCCAGCAGCCAAGAGAGTTTCGGGGAGCTGTTTTTT; CDR3aa: CASSQESFGELFF
d_gene: .; abundance: few; v_gene: TRBV29-1; j_gene: TRBJ2-6; CDR3nt: TGCAGCGTTGAAGGTGGGGCCAACGTCCTGACTTTC; CDR3aa: CSVEGGANVLTF
d_gene: TRBD1; abundance: few; v_gene: TRBV15; j_gene: TRBJ2-5; CDR3nt: TGTGCCACCAGCAGAGCAAACACAGGGGGTGGCGAGACCCAGTACTTC; CDR3aa: CATSRANTGGGETQYF
d_gene: .; abundance: .; v_gene: TRBV11-2; j_gene: TRBJ2-5; CDR3nt: TGTGCCAGCAGCTTAGGGGGGACGCCAGATGAGACCCAGTACTTC; CDR3aa: CASSLGGTPDETQYF
d_gene: .; abundance: .; v_gene: TRBV2; j_gene: TRBJ1-5; CDR3nt: TGTGCCAGCAGTGTTGGCAGGTATAGCAATCAGCCCCAGCATTTT; CDR3aa: CASSVGRYSNQPQHF
d_gene: .; abundance: .; v_gene: TRBV2; j_gene: TRBJ2-1; CDR3nt: TGTGCCAGCATCAAGGGGTCCACGAGCTCCTACAATGAGCAGTTCTTC; CDR3aa: CASIKGSTSSYNEQFF
d_gene: .; abundance: few; v_gene: TRBV5-1; j_gene: TRBJ2-5; CDR3nt: TGCGCCAGCAGCTTTTCCACACAAGAGACCCAGTACTTC; CDR3aa: CASSFSTQETQYF
d_gene: .; abundance: .; v_gene: TRBV30; j_gene: TRBJ1-2; CDR3nt: TGTGCCTGGAGTCCTCGGGGCAGGGACGGCTACACCTTC; CDR3aa: CAWSPRGRDGYTF
d_gene: .; abundance: .; v_gene: TRBV25-1; j_gene: TRBJ2-3; CDR3nt: TGTGCCAGCAGTGAATTAGCGGTTAGCACAGATACGCAGTATTTT; CDR3aa: CASSELAVSTDTQYF
d_gene: TRBD1; abundance: few; v_gene: TRBV19; j_gene: TRBJ2-7; CDR3nt: TGTGCCAGTAGTATAGTGGGACAGGCTACCTACGAGCAGTACTTC; CDR3aa: CASSIVGQATYEQYF
d_gene: .; abundance: .; v_gene: TRBV5-8; j_gene: TRBJ2-1; CDR3nt: TGTGCCCCAGGTACGGCTGGGCGACAGTTCTTC; CDR3aa: CAPGTAGRQFF
d_gene: TRBD1; abundance: few; v_gene: TRBV10-3; j_gene: TRBJ1-5; CDR3nt: TGTGCCATCAGTCGGACAGGGACCGTACAGGGCAATCAGCCCCAGCATTTT; CDR3aa: CAISRTGTVQGNQPQHF
d_gene: TRBD1; abundance: few; v_gene: TRBV5-1; j_gene: TRBJ2-1; CDR3nt: TGCGCCAGCAGCTCGGGACAGAAAAATGAGCAGTTCTTC; CDR3aa: CASSSGQKNEQFF
d_gene: .; abundance: .; v_gene: TRBV20-1; j_gene: TRBJ1-1; CDR3nt: TGCAGTGCTAGACGAAGGACTGAAGCTTTCTTT; CDR3aa: CSARRRTEAFF
d_gene: .; abundance: few; v_gene: TRBV29-1; j_gene: TRBJ1-2; CDR3nt: TGCAGCGTTGGGGACGGGGACGCGGCTCTAATATTC; CDR3aa: CSVGDGDAALIF
d_gene: .; abundance: few; v_gene: TRBV20-1; j_gene: TRBJ2-1; CDR3nt: TGCAGTGCTGGCCCACAGGAGCAGTTCTTC; CDR3aa: CSAGPQEQFF
d_gene: .; abundance: .; v_gene: TRBV9; j_gene: TRBJ2-7; CDR3nt: TGTGCCAGCAGCGCGACGTGGGGCGAGCAGTACTTC; CDR3aa: CASSATWGEQYF
d_gene: .; abundance: few; v_gene: TRBV6-5; j_gene: TRBJ1-5; CDR3nt: TGTGCCAGCATGGGGGAAGGGCAGCCCCAGCATTTT; CDR3aa: CASMGEGQPQHF
d_gene: TRBD2; abundance: few; v_gene: TRBV4-3; j_gene: TRBJ2-3; CDR3nt: TGCGCCAGCAGCCAAGTGGGACTAGGAAGCACAGATACGCAGTATTTT; CDR3aa: CASSQVGLGSTDTQYF
d_gene: .; abundance: few; v_gene: TRBV7-2; j_gene: TRBJ1-6; CDR3nt: TGTGCCAGCAGCTTCACAGGGACTGCTAATTCACCCCTCCACTTT; CDR3aa: CASSFTGTANSPLHF
d_gene: .; abundance: .; v_gene: TRBV25-1; j_gene: TRBJ2-7; CDR3nt: TGTGCCAGCAGTGAAGGACAAATCTCGGCCTACGAGCAGTACTTC; CDR3aa: CASSEGQISAYEQYF
d_gene: .; abundance: few; v_gene: TRBV15; j_gene: TRBJ2-1; CDR3nt: TGTGCCACCAGCAGGGCGCCGGGGGAGTCCTACAATGAGCAGTTCTTC; CDR3aa: CATSRAPGESYNEQFF
d_gene: .; abundance: .; v_gene: TRBV10-3; j_gene: TRBJ1-2; CDR3nt: TGTGCCATCAGTGAGGGGGTTGTGGGCTACACCTTC; CDR3aa: CAISEGVVGYTF
d_gene: .; abundance: few; v_gene: TRBV7-2; j_gene: TRBJ2-7; CDR3nt: TGTGCCAGCAGCTTCCCCGGCGGGAAGACCGAGCAGTACTTC; CDR3aa: CASSFPGGKTEQYF
d_gene: .; abundance: few; v_gene: TRBV29-1; j_gene: TRBJ2-3; CDR3nt: TGCAGCGTTACCCTGGGGGTTACAGATACGCAGTATTTT; CDR3aa: CSVTLGVTDTQYF
d_gene: TRBD2; abundance: .; v_gene: TRBV30; j_gene: TRBJ2-4; CDR3nt: TGTGCCTGGAGACTAGCGGGGAGAGCCAAAAACATTCAGTACTTC; CDR3aa: CAWRLAGRAKNIQYF
d_gene: .; abundance: .; v_gene: TRBV9; j_gene: TRBJ2-6; CDR3nt: TGTGCCAGCACAGGGACTGGGGCCAACGTCCTGACTTTC; CDR3aa: CASTGTGANVLTF
d_gene: .; abundance: once; v_gene: TRBV5-4; j_gene: TRBJ1-1; CDR3nt: TGTGCCAGCAGCTTGGCGCAGGGCATGAACACTGAAGCTTTCTTT; CDR3aa: CASSLAQGMNTEAFF
d_gene: .; abundance: .; v_gene: TRBV7-2; j_gene: TRBJ1-2; CDR3nt: TGTGCCAGCAGCTTCCCCGGGACGGCTGGCTACACCTTC; CDR3aa: CASSFPGTAGYTF
d_gene: TRBD2; abundance: .; v_gene: TRBV6-5; j_gene: TRBJ2-1; CDR3nt: TGTGCCAGCAGACCCACTAGCGGCCCAAAGCAGTTCTTC; CDR3aa: CASRPTSGPKQFF
d_gene: .; abundance: .; v_gene: TRBV7-3; j_gene: TRBJ2-1; CDR3nt: TGTGCCAGCAGCTTAATACAGGACAATGAGCAGTTCTTC; CDR3aa: CASSLIQDNEQFF
d_gene: TRBD1; abundance: .; v_gene: TRBV9; j_gene: TRBJ2-1; CDR3nt: TGTGCCAGCAGCGTAGCTGGAGGACAGGCTGGCAATGAGCAGTTCTTC; CDR3aa: CASSVAGGQAGNEQFF